This T cell receptor (beta chain) appears in the sequencing data of a study of blood T cell repertoires in COVID-19. As for the study in general: Sites across the United States, Italy and Spain contributed samples from acute and convalescent COVID-19.

Germline V gene data show CDR1 as SGHNT and CDR2 as YYREEE (reference sequence). V was clipped by 5 bases and J by 6 bases, with 11 bases between them. The CDR3 length is 12 residues. Using immunoSEQ multiplex PCR, the repertoire was profiled, and TCRdb retains in-frame clones only, with some absent. The table lists about 330,000 clones, roughly 86% of them singletons. Residents of about two dozen US areas, aged roughly 18 to 89 years, made up the participants. The clonotype originates from a woman aged 30 to 39 who had recovered from COVID-19. The chain couples TRBV5-4 to TRBJ1-2; D possibly corresponds to TRBD1 (6 bases). The sequencing input was PBMCs or T cells enriched from blood (not recorded which). The CDR3 reads CASSRGGDGYTF. The CDR3 nucleotides read TGTGCCAGCAGTCGAGGGGGGGATGGCTACACCTTC.